These T cell receptor beta chains were read from a single sample in a study of blood T cell repertoires in COVID-19. Repertoires were generated with immunoSEQ multiplex PCR, while TCRdb's copy carries only in-frame clones and drops some. The data contain 200,000 to 300,000 clones, 88% of them singletons. The sequenced sample consisted of PBMCs or T cells enriched from blood (not recorded which). Receptor source: a woman aged 40 to 50 who had been exposed to COVID-19. The CDR3 runs from the conserved cysteine through the conserved F or W. A D gene is named only where the DNA matches it firmly. The size field is filled for only some rows; it gives once, few, many or a size class.

clone_size,v_call,d_call,j_call,cdr3_nt,cdr3_aa
few,TRBV19,TRBD1,TRBJ1-4,TGTGCCAGTAGTATAGAGAGGGACAGGGTGGAAAAACTGTTTTTT,CASSIERDRVEKLFF
.,TRBV12-3/TRBV12-4,.,TRBJ2-1,TGTGCCAGCAGACGTGATCGGTACAATGAGCAGTTCTTC,CASRRDRYNEQFF
.,TRBV7-9,.,TRBJ1-2,TGTGCCAGCAGCTTAGGGGGGGTTGACTATGGCTACACCTTC,CASSLGGVDYGYTF
.,TRBV11-2,.,TRBJ1-6,TGTGCCAGCAGCTGGGAGCGTAATTCACCCCTCCACTTT,CASSWERNSPLHF
.,TRBV12-3/TRBV12-4,TRBD1,TRBJ2-1,TGTGCCAGCACTCGCGACAGGGTAGAGCAGTTCTTC,CASTRDRVEQFF
.,TRBV9,TRBD2,TRBJ2-5,TGTGCCAGCAGCGTAGGGGGACTAGCGGGGCAAGAGACCCAGTACTTC,CASSVGGLAGQETQYF
.,TRBV2,.,TRBJ2-7,TGTGCCAGCACCACAGGGTTCTACGAGCAGTACTTC,CASTTGFYEQYF
.,TRBV30,TRBD1,TRBJ1-4,TGTGCCTGGGCACAGGGGTTTGGCGAAAAACTGTTTTTT,CAWAQGFGEKLFF
.,TRBV28,.,TRBJ2-1,TGTGCCAGCAGTTTAGGGCTGGCGGGGGCCCGGAGGGAGCAGTTCTTC,CASSLGLAGARREQFF
.,TRBV5-4,.,TRBJ1-5,TGTGCCAGCAGCTTGGCAGGGAGCAATCAGCCCCAGCATTTT,CASSLAGSNQPQHF
.,TRBV7-2,TRBD1,TRBJ1-2,TGTGCCAGCAGCTTTGAGGGGGCCCGTAGGGAGAACACCTTC,CASSFEGARRENTF
few,TRBV2,.,TRBJ1-3,TGTGCCAGCGGGTTGGGAGCCTCTGGAAACACCATATATTTT,CASGLGASGNTIYF
.,TRBV11-2,.,TRBJ2-3,TGTGCCAGCAGCTCTCAGGGTGGAGATACGCAGTATTTT,CASSSQGGDTQYF
.,TRBV28,TRBD1,TRBJ1-1,TGTGCCAGCGTGCAGGGGGGGAACACTGAAGCTTTCTTT,CASVQGGNTEAFF
.,TRBV2,.,TRBJ1-1,TGTGCCAGCAGTGACGTCATGGAGACTGAAGCTTTCTTT,CASSDVMETEAFF
.,TRBV30,.,TRBJ1-5,TGTGCCTGGAGTGCCGGGACTTCTTATAGCAATCAGCCCCAGCATTTT,CAWSAGTSYSNQPQHF
.,TRBV19,TRBD2,TRBJ2-2,TGTGCCAGTAGATCGACTAGCGCGAACACCGGGGAGCTGTTTTTT,CASRSTSANTGELFF
.,TRBV7-8,TRBD1,TRBJ2-7,TGTGCCAGCAGCTTAGTCAGGGGACAGCACTACGAGCAGTACTTC,CASSLVRGQHYEQYF
.,TRBV4-1,TRBD1,TRBJ2-7,TGCGCCAGCAGCCAAGTTGGGGCTGGACAGGGGAGCAGTGCCTACGAGCAGTACTTC,CASSQVGAGQGSSAYEQYF
.,TRBV7-9,.,TRBJ1-4,TGTGCCAGCAGCTTCGCGGGTCCCCAGTTTTTT,CASSFAGPQFF
.,TRBV19,.,TRBJ1-2,TGTGCCAGTAGTATTAAGATACCAGGCAGCTACACCTTC,CASSIKIPGSYTF
.,TRBV13,TRBD1,TRBJ1-6,TGTGCCAGCAGCCCAAGGACAGGCGATTCACCCCTCCACTTT,CASSPRTGDSPLHF
.,TRBV7-9,.,TRBJ2-2,TGTGCCAGCAGCTTAGATGTAGTCCACACCGGGGAGCTGTTTTTT,CASSLDVVHTGELFF
.,TRBV7-3,TRBD2,TRBJ2-1,TGTGCCAGCAGCCTACCCCCCCTAGCGGCGTACAATGAGCAGTTCTTC,CASSLPPLAAYNEQFF